These T cell receptor beta chains were read from a single sample in a study of early T cells in non-severe SARS-CoV-2 infection. MiXCR, applied by TCRdb to the 5' RACE reads, yields one record per CDR3 protein. Of under 95,000 distinct CDR3 sequences in the sample, about 15% were seen once. Specimen: whole blood. The source of these receptors is an adult who was a healthcare worker with PCR-confirmed SARS-CoV-2 infection or an uninfected control (not recorded which). The CDR3 runs from the conserved cysteine through the conserved F or W. The D gene is left open where the match is weak. Expanded clones get a size class; other rows say once, few or many, or leave the size out.

d_call cdr3_length j_call v_call clone_size cdr3_nt cdr3_aa
. 13 TRBJ1-1 TRBV7-9 few TGTGCCAGCAGCTTATTCCCAGCCCCTGAAGCTTTCTTT CASSLFPAPEAFF
TRBD2 15 TRBJ2-3 TRBV7-2 few TGTGCCAGCAGCTTAGCACTAGCGGGCACAGATACGCAGTATTTT CASSLALAGTDTQYF
. 14 TRBJ1-6 TRBV3-1 . TGTGCCAGCAGCCAAGTGGGGAGGAACTCACCCCTCCACTTT CASSQVGRNSPLHF
TRBD2 12 TRBJ2-5 TRBV28 . TGTGCCAGTGGGAGGGGCCAAGAGACCCAGTACTTC CASGRGQETQYF
. 14 TRBJ1-4 TRBV5-6 . TGTGCCAGCAGCTTACAGGGCCGTGGAGAAAAACTGTTTTTT CASSLQGRGEKLFF
TRBD1 16 TRBJ2-1 TRBV18 . TGTGCCAGCTCACCACCTCGGACAGGGGGTAAGAGTGAGCAGTTCTTC CASSPPRTGGKSEQFF
. 13 TRBJ2-5 TRBV20-1 . TGCAGTGCCTCCCAAGGGCTAGGGGAGACCCAGTACTTC CSASQGLGETQYF
. 13 TRBJ2-4 TRBV27 . TGTGCCAGCAGTTTATCGGAGGGAAACATTCAGTACTTC CASSLSEGNIQYF
. 14 TRBJ2-3 TRBV28 . TGTGCCAGCAGTTTAGATCACCCCACAGATACGCAGTATTTT CASSLDHPTDTQYF
. 14 TRBJ1-1 TRBV14 . TGTGCCAGCAGCCAAGATCTATCGAACACTGAAGCTTTCTTT CASSQDLSNTEAFF
. 15 TRBJ2-3 TRBV20-1 many TGCAGTGCTAGAGATCTGCGGGATTCCACAGATACGCAGTATTTT CSARDLRDSTDTQYF
. 14 TRBJ1-5 TRBV12-3/TRBV12-4 . TGTGCCAGCAGTTTGGAGGGGCTTAGACAGCCCCAGCATTTT CASSLEGLRQPQHF
. 14 TRBJ2-7 TRBV27 few TGTGCCAGCAGTGGGTCGGGACAACTCTACGAGCAGTACTTC CASSGSGQLYEQYF
. 12 TRBJ2-7 TRBV16 many TGTGCCAGCAGCCGAGGACTGGACGAGCAGTACTTC CASSRGLDEQYF
. 12 TRBJ2-1 TRBV7-9 few TGTGCCAGCAGCTTAAACGCGGATGAGCAGTTCTTC CASSLNADEQFF
. 13 TRBJ2-3 TRBV28 . TGTGCCAGCAGTTTAGGGGACACAGATACGCAGTATTTT CASSLGDTDTQYF
. 13 TRBJ1-1 TRBV28 . TGTGCCAGCAGCTCACCAGGGAACACTGAAGCTTTCTTT CASSSPGNTEAFF
. 15 TRBJ1-2 TRBV9 few TGTGCCAGCAGCCCCCCGACAAGGGTAGAGGGAGGCTACACCTTC CASSPPTRVEGGYTF
. 14 TRBJ2-3 TRBV25-1 . TGTGCCAGCAGTGAACAGGGCACGGTAGATACGCAGTATTTT CASSEQGTVDTQYF
TRBD2 14 TRBJ2-1 TRBV20-1 few TGCAGTGCTAGGGATACCGGGACTAGCATTCAGCAGTTCTTC CSARDTGTSIQQFF
TRBD2 15 TRBJ2-1 TRBV7-2 few TGTGCCAGCAGCTTACTAGCGGGATCTGGGAATGAGCAGTTCTTC CASSLLAGSGNEQFF
TRBD2 16 TRBJ2-3 TRBV11-2 . TGTGCCAGCAGCTCACGGGGACTAGCACCCACAGATACGCAGTATTTT CASSSRGLAPTDTQYF
. 16 TRBJ1-4 TRBV5-1 many TGCGCCAGCAGCTCGACACCGGGACTGAGTAATGAAAAACTGTTTTTT CASSSTPGLSNEKLFF
TRBD2 14 TRBJ2-1 TRBV7-9 . TGTGCCAGCAGCTTAGATGGGACTAGCGATGAGCAGTTCTTC CASSLDGTSDEQFF
TRBD1 19 TRBJ2-7 TRBV28 few TGTGCCAGCAGTTTATGGCTCGGGACAGCGAAGACGTTAGGGGACGAGCAGTACTTC CASSLWLGTAKTLGDEQYF
. 15 TRBJ2-7 TRBV13 few TGTGCCAGCAGCTTAGGATTAACAAGTCCCTACGAGCAGTACTTC CASSLGLTSPYEQYF
TRBD2 14 TRBJ2-2 TRBV11-2 few TGTGCCAGCCTGACTAGCCGCGTCACCGGGGAGCTGTTTTTT CASLTSRVTGELFF
. 14 TRBJ2-1 TRBV20-1 . TGCAGTGCTAGAACGCCACGGGGGAGAGGTGAGCAGTTCTTC CSARTPRGRGEQFF
TRBD1 15 TRBJ2-1 TRBV15 many TGTGCCACCAGCAGATACAGGGGGACCTACAATGAGCAGTTCTTC CATSRYRGTYNEQFF
. 13 TRBJ2-2 TRBV11-1 . TGTGCCAGCAGCTTACGGGTCACCGGGGAGCTGTTTTTT CASSLRVTGELFF
. 17 TRBJ1-6 TRBV4-3 . TGCGCCAGCAGCCATCGTAATGGGGCCAGCGGTAATTCACCCCTCCACTTT CASSHRNGASGNSPLHF
. 13 TRBJ2-5 TRBV4-3 few TGCGCCAGCAGCCAAGAACTTCAGCAGACCCAGTACTTC CASSQELQQTQYF
. 12 TRBJ2-7 TRBV25-1 . TGTGCCAGCAGTGCAGGCATCAACGAGCAGTACTTC CASSAGINEQYF
. 12 TRBJ1-1 TRBV28 . TGTGCCAGCAGTGCAGCTTTCGGTGAAGCTTTCTTT CASSAAFGEAFF
. 18 TRBJ2-2 TRBV9 . TGTGCCAGCAGCGATAAGATTATTGCTACCCTGAACACCGGGGAGCTGTTTTTT CASSDKIIATLNTGELFF
. 15 TRBJ2-1 TRBV2 . TGTGCCAGCAGTGAAGTACGGGAAACCTACAATGAGCAGTTCTTC CASSEVRETYNEQFF
. 16 TRBJ2-5 TRBV28 . TGTGCCAGCAGTTTATGGGGAAAGGCAGCCCAAGAGACCCAGTACTTC CASSLWGKAAQETQYF
TRBD1 15 TRBJ1-1 TRBV5-1 few TGCGCCAGCAGCCGGGGACAGCCGATGAACACTGAAGCTTTCTTT CASSRGQPMNTEAFF
. 15 TRBJ2-3 TRBV18 few TGTGCCAGCTCACAGAGGGCGGGGCGCACAGATACGCAGTATTTT CASSQRAGRTDTQYF
. 12 TRBJ2-7 TRBV20-1 . TGCAGTGCTAGTCGGGCCGAGTACGAGCAGTACTTC CSASRAEYEQYF
TRBD1 19 TRBJ2-2 TRBV28 few TGTGCCAGCAGTTTGACCCGGACAGGGCATACTTCCGTAGCCGGGGAGCTGTTTTTT CASSLTRTGHTSVAGELFF
. 13 TRBJ2-1 TRBV11-2 few TGTGCCAGCAGCCACGAACCCTACAATGAGCAGTTCTTC CASSHEPYNEQFF
. 12 TRBJ1-1 TRBV15 . TGTGCCATCGAACTAAACCGGGGTGAAGCTTTCTTT CAIELNRGEAFF
. 13 TRBJ2-7 TRBV5-1 few TGCGCCAGCAGCTTGGCCGGATTTCGTGAGCAGTACTTC CASSLAGFREQYF
. 14 TRBJ2-1 TRBV12-3/TRBV12-4 few TGTGCCAGCAGTCCCCAGGAGGGTTACAATGAGCAGTTCTTC CASSPQEGYNEQFF
. 14 TRBJ2-7 TRBV11-2 . TGTGCCAGCAGCTTACCGGGACACGAAGGGGAGCAGTACTTC CASSLPGHEGEQYF
. 16 TRBJ1-5 TRBV16 . TGTGCCAGCAGCCAATCCGGGACACATAGCAATCAGCCCCAGCATTTT CASSQSGTHSNQPQHF
. 18 TRBJ2-4 TRBV15 many TGTGCCACCAGTACAGAGCAGCGTGGGCCCTTAGCCAAAAACATTCAGTACTTC CATSTEQRGPLAKNIQYF
TRBD2 14 TRBJ2-1 TRBV10-2 few TGCGCCAGCAGGACTAGCGCGTCCTACAATGAGCAGTTCTTC CASRTSASYNEQFF
. 15 TRBJ2-7 TRBV28 . TGTGCCAGCAGCGCAGAGACAGTTAGCTCCTACGAGCAGTACTTC CASSAETVSSYEQYF
TRBD2 17 TRBJ2-5 TRBV11-2 . TGTGCCAGCAGCACACAGAAACTAGCGGCCCCCCAAGAGACCCAGTACTTC CASSTQKLAAPQETQYF
TRBD2 12 TRBJ2-7 TRBV20-1 . TGCAGTGCTAGACTAGCGGATTACGAGCAGTACTTC CSARLADYEQYF
. 12 TRBJ2-5 TRBV7-8 . TGTGCCAGCAGGCCCGCACGAGGGACCCAGTACTTC CASRPARGTQYF
. 12 TRBJ1-6 TRBV7-9 . TGTGCCAGCACGGGGGGACGATCACCCCTCCACTTT CASTGGRSPLHF